Below, 20 T cell receptor beta chains from the same sample are listed, as sequenced in a study of blood T cell repertoires in COVID-19 (dated by TCRdb to about 2020). The library was generated by the immunoSEQ multiplex PCR assay. Held by TCRdb, this immuneACCESS table contains in-frame sequences only and omits some clones. Under half of the omission traces to an unresolved V gene where checked; the cause of the rest is unknown. The sample has 200,000 to 250,000 clones on record, approximately 89% of them singletons. The ten most abundant clones make up around 1.5% of the sample. The specimen was peripheral blood. Source of these receptors: a woman aged 60 to 75 who had recovered from COVID-19.

In this sample, this clone turned up a few times. The V gene is TRBV7-9, the J gene TRBJ2-3; D perhaps matches TRBD2 (6 bases). Germline loops: CDR1 SEHNR, CDR2 FQNEAQ (reference sequence). Trimming took 6 bases from V and 3 from J, leaving 13 bases between them. This CDR3 comprises 14 residues. The CDR3 nucleotides read TGTGCCAGCAGACTAGCCCAGCCGACAGATACGCAGTATTTT. This codes for CASRLAQPTDTQYF.

The chain combines TRBV19 with TRBJ2-3; 10 positions agree with TRBD2. This CDR3 spans 13 amino acids. Germline V gene sequence: CDR1 LNHDA, CDR2 SQIVND (reference sequence). The CDR3 coding sequence is TGTGCTAGCGGGGGGAGAGTCACAGATACGCAGTATTTT. Residues: CASGGRVTDTQYF.

The V and J genes are TRBV7-9 and TRBJ1-4; perhaps TRBD1 as D (6 bases). V was clipped by 0 bases and J by 2 bases, with 16 bases between them. The CDR3 totals 18 residues. Looked up from germline, CDR1 is SEHNR and CDR2 is FQNEAQ (reference sequence). CDR3 sequence reads: CASSLARVTGSTNEKLFF. CDR3 DNA sequence: TGTGCCAGCAGCTTAGCTCGGGTTACAGGGTCTACTAATGAAAAACTGTTTTTT.

A word on this clone: At one boundary the junction diverges from the germline segment, which might be a read error. The rearrangement links TRBV28 to TRBJ1-4; 7 bases line up with TRBD1. Germline lookup yields CDR1 MDHEN and CDR2 SYDVKM. CDR3 length: 15 residues. The CDR3 loop reads CASSSIQGEPPYGTF. The CDR3 DNA sequence: TGTGCCAGCAGTTCCATCCAGGGGGAACCCCCGTATGGTACTTTT.

The chain links TRBV6-2 or TRBV6-3 to TRBJ1-2; no clear D gene. This CDR3 has 14 residues. V was shortened by 4 bases and J by 3 bases, with 12 bases between the two germline ends. The germline CDR1 and CDR2 sequences are MNHEY and SVGEGT. The CDR3 sequence is CASSSERFDYGYTF. The CDR3 DNA sequence: TGTGCCAGCAGTTCGGAGAGGTTCGACTATGGCTACACCTTC.

J is TRBJ1-4 and V is TRBV19; D gene uncertain. This CDR3 is 16 amino acids long. The V gene lost 5 bases and the J gene lost 8 bases, with 21 bases spanning the gap. Germline V CDR1 and CDR2: LNHDA, SQIVND (reference sequence). CDR3 region: CASSHTAGQTGEKLFF. In DNA, the CDR3 is TGTGCCAGTAGTCACACTGCCGGGCAGACGGGGGAAAAACTGTTTTTT.

The V call is TRBV29-1, the J call TRBJ2-3; D is perhaps TRBD2 (6 bases). CDR3 length: 12 amino acids. The V gene lost 7 bases and the J gene lost 1 base, with 9 bases spanning the gap. The germline V gene encodes CDR1 SQVTM and CDR2 ANQGSEA. CDR3 DNA sequence: TGCAGCGAGCGCGGGGGCACAGATACGCAGTATTTT. Protein sequence: CSERGGTDTQYF.

The chain is built from TRBV6-6 and TRBJ2-3; D is uncertain. V dropped 2 bases and J dropped 1 base, with 10 bases sitting between them. This CDR3 contains 15 residues. The germline gives CDR1 MNHNY, CDR2 SVGAGI (reference sequence). This CDR3 is CASSYAIPGTDTQYF. CDR3 sequence (DNA): TGTGCCAGCAGTTACGCTATACCTGGCACAGATACGCAGTATTTT.

The chain employs TRBV10-3 and TRBJ1-1, with D possibly TRBD1 on 6 matching bases. The CDR3 has 17 amino acids. Per germline, CDR1 ENHRY and CDR2 SYGVKD. V shed 0 bases and J shed 3 bases, with 17 bases lying between them. This CDR3 reads CAISESSMQGRHTEAFF. The CDR3 bases are TGTGCCATCAGTGAGTCGAGCATGCAGGGGAGACACACTGAAGCTTTCTTT.

The chain has TRBV28 and TRBJ1-1, with D perhaps matching TRBD1 (6 bases). V lost 5 bases and J lost 7, with 17 bases in between. This CDR3 has 14 amino acids. The germline gives CDR1 MDHEN, CDR2 SYDVKM. The CDR3 protein is CASSPHRDGDEAFF. The CDR3 DNA follows: TGTGCCAGCAGTCCTCACAGGGACGGGGATGAAGCTTTCTTT.

This clone was observed a few times. V usage is TRBV6-2 or TRBV6-3 and J usage is TRBJ1-5, with D possibly TRBD1 on 6 matching bases. The length of the CDR3 is 15 residues. V dropped 6 bases and J dropped 3 bases, with 15 bases sitting between them. Looked up from germline, CDR1 is MNHEY and CDR2 is SVGEGT. The CDR3 region is CASSQGHRDNQPQHF. The CDR3 DNA is TGTGCCAGCAGCCAAGGGCACAGGGACAATCAGCCCCAGCATTTT.

In nucleotides, the CDR3 is TGTGCCATCAGTGGAAGCGGGGGGCAAAGCACAGATACGCAGTATTTT. Amino acid sequence: CAISGSGGQSTDTQYF. The chain joins TRBV10-3 to TRBJ2-3; 9 bases align to TRBD2. Per germline, CDR1 ENHRY and CDR2 SYGVKD. V lost 4 bases to trimming and J lost 0 bases; unmatched junction nucleotides: 5. This CDR3 has 16 amino acids.

The chain combines TRBV6-6 with TRBJ1-2; D remains unclear. Germline V gives CDR1 MNHNY, CDR2 SVGAGI (reference sequence). V lost 0 bases and J lost 3, with 8 bases in between. The length of the CDR3 is 14 residues. CDR3 protein: CASSYSNRDYGYTF. The CDR3 DNA is TGTGCCAGCAGTTACTCGAACAGAGACTATGGCTACACCTTC.

The chain uses TRBV11-3 and TRBJ2-2; 7 bases are shared with TRBD1. The CDR3 covers 16 residues. CDR1 is SGHNT, CDR2 YENEEA, per germline. J lost 0 bases, V lost 5 bases, and 6 bases had no gene match. CDR3 sequence (DNA): TGTGCCAGCAGCGGTAGGGACAGACCGAACACCGGGGAGCTGTTTTTT. Its protein is CASSGRDRPNTGELFF.

V gene TRBV5-1 combines with J gene TRBJ1-1; possibly TRBD1 for D (5 bases). This CDR3 spans 15 amino acids. CDR1 and CDR2 from the germline V gene are SGHRS and YFSETQ. V shed 6 bases and J shed 10 bases, with 25 bases lying between them. DNA for the CDR3: TGCGCCAGCACCCCGAACGGGCAGGGAATAAGGCGAGCTTTCTTT. Residues: CASTPNGQGIRRAFF.

This chain connects TRBV4-2 to TRBJ1-1; D gene uncertain. The CDR3 contains 16 residues. V was trimmed by 3 bases and J by 3 bases, leaving 17 bases between them. CDR1 is LGHNA and CDR2 is YNFKEQ in the germline V gene. The CDR3 region has the DNA TGTGCCAGCAGCCAGGCCCAGAGCAGGCAGCACACTGAAGCTTTCTTT. Protein: CASSQAQSRQHTEAFF.

This chain joins TRBV2 and TRBJ1-2; maybe TRBD1 (5 bases). Trimming removed 8 bases at V and 5 bases at J, with 6 bases between. CDR1 is SNHLY and CDR2 is FYNNEI in the germline V gene. The CDR3 has 10 amino acids. The CDR3 sequence: CASSGYGYTF. The CDR3 nucleotides are TGTGCCAGCTCAGGGTATGGCTACACCTTC.

This clone has a handful of counts. The genes are TRBV12-3 or TRBV12-4 and TRBJ1-1, with no clear D. This CDR3 has 13 amino acids. V lost 2 bases and J 0 bases, leaving 4 bases between the germline ends. The CDR3 loop reads CASSLSVNTEAFF. The CDR3 coding sequence is TGTGCCAGCAGTTTATCGGTGAACACTGAAGCTTTCTTT.

The gene calls are TRBV18 and TRBJ2-5; 8 bases are shared with TRBD2. Trimming removed 2 bases from V and 5 bases from J; junction bases left unmatched: 10. Germline values: CDR1 KGHSH, CDR2 LQKENI. The CDR3 has 16 residues. DNA for the CDR3: TGTGCCAGCTCACCAGAGGTAGCGGGGAGCCGGGAGACCCAGTACTTC. Protein: CASSPEVAGSRETQYF. Combining the CDR3 with reference TRBV18 and TRBJ2-5 gives the whole variable domain NAGVMQNPRHLVRRRGQEARLRCSPMKGHSHVYWYRQLPEEGLKFMVYLQKENIIDESGMPKERFSAEFPKEGPSILRIQQVVRGDSAAYFCASSPEVAGSRETQYFGPGTRLLVL.

The V call is TRBV9, the J call TRBJ2-7; possible D gene TRBD1, 6 bases. The V end was cut by 0 bases, the J end by 0 bases, with 10 bases between. This CDR3 region has 15 residues. Per germline, CDR1 SGDLS and CDR2 YYNGEE. Here the CDR3 reads CASSVAGASSYEQYF. The DNA for the CDR3 is TGTGCCAGCAGCGTAGCAGGGGCGAGCTCCTACGAGCAGTACTTC.